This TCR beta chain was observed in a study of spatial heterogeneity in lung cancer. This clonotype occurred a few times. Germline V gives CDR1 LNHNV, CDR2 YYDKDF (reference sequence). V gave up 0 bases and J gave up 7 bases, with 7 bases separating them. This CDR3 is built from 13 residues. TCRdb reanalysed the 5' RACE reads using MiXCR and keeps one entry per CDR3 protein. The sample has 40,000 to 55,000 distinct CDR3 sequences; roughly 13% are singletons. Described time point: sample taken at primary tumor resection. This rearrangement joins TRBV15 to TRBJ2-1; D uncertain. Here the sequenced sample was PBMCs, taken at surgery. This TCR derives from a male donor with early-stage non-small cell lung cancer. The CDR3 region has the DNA TGTGCCACCAGCAGAGATGCGTCGAATGAGCAGTTCTTC. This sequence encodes CATSRDASNEQFF.